This T cell receptor (beta chain) was profiled in a study of T cells in Graves' hyperthyroidism and ophthalmopathy. These patients, aged 18 to 65, had recently diagnosed hyperthyroidism lasting under 2 months. In making diagnoses, clinical symptoms, serum thyroxine and TRAb, thyroid ultrasound and orbital computed tomography were all used. From 9 to 10 ml of fresh peripheral blood, PBMCs were isolated. Points from the study as a whole: Ophthalmopathy and stable hyperthyroidism were told apart by a 13 V-J model.

RNA transcripts served as the template for amplifying TCR beta CDR3 regions. An initial round of RT-PCR targeting the TCR CDR3 relied on the HTBI primer set. TCRdb called the multiplex PCR reads again in MiXCR, with one record for every CDR3 protein. The sample includes some 440,000 distinct CDR3 sequences, less than 20% of them seen just once. This clonotype has ten or more counts. What it binds is unknown. The V end was cut by 3 bases, the J end by 2 bases, with 15 bases between. CDR3 length equals 16 residues. The germline CDR1 and CDR2 sequences are KGHSH and LQKENI. J is TRBJ2-3 and V is TRBV18, with D maybe TRBD1 (5 bases). The clonotype originates from a woman aged 18 to 35 with Graves' hyperthyroidism. Sequencing was done on a sample of blood. The CDR3 DNA is TGTGCCAGCTCACCTTTGAATCAGGGATTCACAGATACGCAGTATTTT. It codes for CASSPLNQGFTDTQYF.